This is a list of T cell receptor beta chains from one sample in a study of T cells of healthy individuals. TCRdb processed the 5' RACE reads anew with MiXCR; each CDR3 protein has one entry. This table holds about 53,000 distinct CDR3 sequences, roughly 14% found once. The receptors come from a human donor in good health. Each CDR3 is given with its conserved first and last residue. The D gene is left open where the match is weak. Some rows have no size entry. The others give once, few or many, or a class for an expanded clone.

- | TRBJ2-5 | TRBV7-6 | few | TGTGCCAGCAGCTTGGGGCCAGTCTTCGAAGAGACCCAGTACTTC | CASSLGPVFEETQYF
- | TRBJ2-3 | TRBV9 | few | TGTGCCAGCAGCTCCACGATGGGACCCTCTCAGTATTTT | CASSSTMGPSQYF
- | TRBJ1-6 | TRBV27 | many | TGTGCCAGCAGTTTACAGGGGAGCTCCTATAATTCACCCCTCCACTTT | CASSLQGSSYNSPLHF
TRBD1 | TRBJ1-3 | TRBV3-1 | few | TGTGCCAGCAGCCAGAACAGGGGGCACACCATATATTTT | CASSQNRGHTIYF
- | TRBJ1-1 | TRBV20-1 | many | TGCAGTGCTAGGGCTGGACGGGGGAACACTGAAGCTTTCTTT | CSARAGRGNTEAFF
TRBD2 | TRBJ2-3 | TRBV18 | - | TGTGCCAGCTCACCGGATAGCGGGGCGTACACAGATACGCAGTATTTT | CASSPDSGAYTDTQYF
TRBD2 | TRBJ2-1 | TRBV20-1 | many | TGCAGTGCTAGGGAACTAGCGGGATTCAATGAGCAGTTCTTC | CSARELAGFNEQFF
- | TRBJ2-6 | TRBV9 | few | TGTGCCAGCAGCGTAGGGTCAGGGAGTGGGGCCAACGTCCTGACTTTC | CASSVGSGSGANVLTF
TRBD2 | TRBJ2-7 | TRBV20-1 | few | TGCAGTGCTAGAGATGGGGAGGGACCCTCCTACGAGCAGTACTTC | CSARDGEGPSYEQYF
TRBD1 | TRBJ1-2 | TRBV20-1 | - | TGCAGTGCTAGGGGGGGACAGGGCTATGGCTACACCTTC | CSARGGQGYGYTF
- | TRBJ1-1 | TRBV10-3 | - | TGTGCCATCAGTGAGATGGGGCCGATGAACACTGAAGCTTTCTTT | CAISEMGPMNTEAFF
- | TRBJ1-6 | TRBV6-1 | - | TGTGCCAGAAGTCCCCGGGGGGATAAGGGAATTTCACCCCTCCACTTT | CARSPRGDKGISPLHF
- | TRBJ2-7 | TRBV29-1 | - | TGCAGCGTTGTAGAGAGTTACGAGCAGTACTTC | CSVVESYEQYF
- | TRBJ2-5 | TRBV7-2 | - | TGTGCCAGCAGCTTACAGGCCAGCCAAGAGACCCAGTACTTC | CASSLQASQETQYF
- | TRBJ2-7 | TRBV5-4 | few | TGTGCCAGCAGCGTTCGGACGGGCCCCTACGAGCAGTACTTC | CASSVRTGPYEQYF
- | TRBJ2-4 | TRBV5-1 | many | TGCGCCAGCAGCACGTCTAGCGTTGTAGCCAAAAACATTCAGTACTTC | CASSTSSVVAKNIQYF
TRBD1 | TRBJ1-1 | TRBV6-5 | - | TGTGCCAGCAGTTACTCTATGGACAGGGGGCGCCTGGAAGCTTTCTTT | CASSYSMDRGRLEAFF
- | TRBJ1-3 | TRBV29-1 | many | TGCAGCGTTTCTACAGGTATCTCTGGAAACACCATATATTTT | CSVSTGISGNTIYF
- | TRBJ1-1 | TRBV29-1 | many | TGCAGCGTTGACCCGGGACACTTGAACACTGAAGCTTTCTTT | CSVDPGHLNTEAFF
TRBD1 | TRBJ2-7 | TRBV6-1 | - | TGTGCCAGCAGTATCCCAGGGGGCCCCTACGAGCAGTACTTC | CASSIPGGPYEQYF
- | TRBJ1-1 | TRBV12-3/TRBV12-4 | many | TGTGCCAGCAGACATGAAGGGGACACTGAAGCTTTCTTT | CASRHEGDTEAFF
- | TRBJ2-7 | TRBV29-1 | many | TGCAGCGTTGTCCGGGATACCTACGAGCAGTACTTC | CSVVRDTYEQYF
- | TRBJ1-1 | TRBV5-5 | - | TGTGCCAGCAGCCCAGACAGTCACACTGAAGCTTTCTTT | CASSPDSHTEAFF
TRBD1 | TRBJ2-1 | TRBV24-1 | few | TGTGCCACCAGTGACCCTGGACAGGGTGCGGGTAATGAGCAGTTCTTC | CATSDPGQGAGNEQFF
TRBD2 | TRBJ2-7 | TRBV7-7 | few | TGTGCCAGCAGCTCCGGACTAGCGGATTCCGGGGAGCAGTACTTC | CASSSGLADSGEQYF
TRBD1 | TRBJ1-4 | TRBV3-1 | - | TGTGCCAGCAGCCAAGGGACAGGGAGAAATGAAAAACTGTTTTTT | CASSQGTGRNEKLFF
- | TRBJ1-2 | TRBV20-1 | - | TGCAGTGCTAGAGATTCGGGACTGCTCGAGGGCTACACCTTC | CSARDSGLLEGYTF
TRBD1 | TRBJ2-2 | TRBV27 | few | TGTGCCAGCAGTTCCTATGGGACAGGGAACACCGGGGAGCTGTTTTTT | CASSSYGTGNTGELFF
- | TRBJ2-1 | TRBV10-3 | few | TGTGCCATCAAAGGTAGGGCTGACAATGAGCAGTTCTTC | CAIKGRADNEQFF
TRBD1 | TRBJ2-7 | TRBV12-5 | many | TGTGCTAGTGGACCGGGACAGGGGTCCTACGAGCAGTACTTC | CASGPGQGSYEQYF
TRBD1 | TRBJ1-2 | TRBV10-3 | many | TGTGCCATCAGGCCTTCCACTCCGAGACAGGGGGCAGGGCGGTACAATGGCTACACCTTC | CAIRPSTPRQGAGRYNGYTF
TRBD2 | TRBJ2-1 | TRBV19 | few | TGTGCCAGTAGTAGGTCGGGGGGCTCCTACAATGAGCAGTTCTTC | CASSRSGGSYNEQFF
TRBD2 | TRBJ2-1 | TRBV12-3/TRBV12-4 | many | TGTGCCAGCAGTTTACTAGCGGGAGGGGTTGAGCAGTTCTTC | CASSLLAGGVEQFF
- | TRBJ1-1 | TRBV6-6 | - | TGTGCCAGCAGTTACGATGACCTACACACTGAAGCTTTCTTT | CASSYDDLHTEAFF
- | TRBJ2-1 | TRBV5-5 | many | TGTGCCAGCAGCTTGGACCGTTACAATGAGCAGTTCTTC | CASSLDRYNEQFF
- | TRBJ1-1 | TRBV5-6 | - | TGTGCCAGCAGCGGTGGAGGTTCGTTGAACACTGAAGCTTTCTTT | CASSGGGSLNTEAFF
TRBD1 | TRBJ1-1 | TRBV7-2 | - | TGTGCCAGTAGCCCGGGACAGGGGGACACTGAAGCTTTCTTT | CASSPGQGDTEAFF
TRBD1 | TRBJ1-1 | TRBV27 | many | TGTGCCAGCGGCGACAGGGGGAGGACTGAAGCTTTCTTT | CASGDRGRTEAFF
TRBD1 | TRBJ1-2 | TRBV29-1 | few | TGCAGCGCCAGGTCCGGCGGACAGGGGGGTGGCTACACCTTC | CSARSGGQGGGYTF
- | TRBJ1-1 | TRBV6-5 | many | TGTGCCAGCAGTTACTCGAGTAGCAGGCCGAACACTGAAGCTTTCTTT | CASSYSSSRPNTEAFF
- | TRBJ1-4 | TRBV7-8 | few | TGTGCCAGCAGCTTATGGGGCAGGGCTGAAAAACTGTTTTTT | CASSLWGRAEKLFF